This T cell receptor (beta chain) appears in the sequencing data of a study of blood T cells in healthy people across ages. Then a second PCR, running roughly 7 to 11 cycles, was carried out with a sample-barcoded 5' primer and a J-beta primer mix. One entry per CDR3 protein, called by TCRdb with MiXCR from the 5' RACE reads. The sample has 850,000 to 1,000,000 distinct CDR3 sequences, about 48% seen once. Germline loops: CDR1 ENHRY, CDR2 SYGVKD. The CDR3 runs to 14 residues. After removal of 4 bases from V and 0 bases from J, the junction contained 3 bases not matched to a gene. The TCR originated in a man aged 25 to 40 in good health. This rearrangement joins TRBV10-3 to TRBJ2-7; TRBD1 agrees at 7 bases. Sequenced sample: blood. The CDR3 coding sequence is TGTGCCATCAGTGGCGACAGGGCCTCCTACGAGCAGTACTTC. Translation: CAISGDRASYEQYF.